Listed here are 21 T cell receptor beta chains from one sample, sequenced in a study of shared clonotypes between healthy human individuals (dated by TCRdb to 2020 to 2022). The method was the immunoSEQ multiplex PCR assay. Held by TCRdb, this immuneACCESS table contains in-frame sequences only and omits some clones. Under half of the omission traces to an unresolved V gene where checked; the cause of the rest is unknown. The table for this sample lists over a million clones; about 98.5% of them were counted only once. The top ten constitute 0.36% of the sample. Input material: naive CD4+ T cells sorted from blood. Interpreted using the paper, the cell subset or site label stands for: CD45RA+ positively selected. The source is a man aged 30-40 years in good health.

The chain is built from TRBV6-1 and TRBJ2-1; weak D call: TRBD1 (5 bases). The germline gives CDR1 MNHNS, CDR2 SASEGT. The CDR3 is 12 residues long. Trimming removed 6 bases from V and 7 bases from J, with 10 bases in between. Here the CDR3 reads CASSTQGNEQFF. Here the CDR3 DNA reads TGTGCCAGCAGCACCCAGGGTAATGAGCAGTTCTTC.

The rearrangement links TRBV7-3 to TRBJ2-1; the match to TRBD2 covers 16 bases. This CDR3 has 18 amino acids. Germline CDR1 SGHTA, CDR2 FQGTGA. The trim removed 4 bases at V and 2 bases at J, leaving 5 bases unmatched. Written as DNA, the CDR3 is TGTGCCAGCAGCTCGTCCGGGACTAGCGGGAGGGCCTACAATGAGCAGTTCTTC. Residues: CASSSSGTSGRAYNEQFF.

As concerns this clone: The DNA is omitted, as the CDR3 cannot be located on it reliably, and the CDR3 follows TCRdb's listing. J is TRBJ2-1 and V is TRBV5-6; the table calls TRBD2, which could not be checked here. Germline V gene lookup returns CDR1 SGHDT and CDR2 YYEEEE. The CDR3 sequence runs 16 residues, both termini included. The CDR3: CASSLYVFWRGDEQFF.

The chain couples TRBV5-1 to TRBJ1-2; 9 nucleotides line up with TRBD1. CDR1 and CDR2 from the germline V gene are SGHRS and YFSETQ. J gave up 3 bases and V 2 bases, and 14 bases lay outside the gene matches. The CDR3 loop spans 18 amino acids. The CDR3 DNA sequence: TGCGCCAGCAGCTTAAGCCCCCGGGACAGGGTTATTGACTATGGCTACACCTTC. Translated: CASSLSPRDRVIDYGYTF.

Points on this clone: The same CDR3 arises from other DNA sequences in this sample as well. J is TRBJ2-2 and V is TRBV10-3, with 8 bases that match TRBD1. V was clipped by 8 bases and J by 2 bases; unmatched bases: 4. Germline values: CDR1 ENHRY, CDR2 SYGVKD. CDR3 length equals 14 residues. Here the CDR3 reads CAIQGQGNTGELFF. The CDR3 region has the DNA TGTGCCATCCAAGGACAGGGTAACACCGGGGAGCTGTTTTTT.

The CDR3 nucleotides read TGTGCCAGCAGCGCAGGACTAGCGGGAGCCGGGAGCTCCTACAATGAGCAGTTCTTC. Protein: CASSAGLAGAGSSYNEQFF. The V gene is TRBV9, the J gene TRBJ2-1; 13 positions agree with TRBD2. The CDR3 loop spans 19 amino acids. The V segment lost 3 bases and the J segment 0 bases; nucleotides outside the gene matches: 9. Germline lookup yields CDR1 SGDLS and CDR2 YYNGEE.

Only one count was recorded for this clone. The chain joins TRBV6-1 to TRBJ2-3, with D perhaps matching TRBD2 (5 bases). The ends were cut back, 4 bases at V and 0 bases at J, with 11 bases in the middle. Looked up from germline, CDR1 is MNHNS and CDR2 is SASEGT. This CDR3 contains 15 residues. CDR3 residues: CASSGTRVSTDTQYF. The CDR3 DNA is TGTGCCAGCAGTGGCACGCGGGTAAGCACAGATACGCAGTATTTT.

The V and J genes are TRBV4-1 and TRBJ2-5; 8 bases align to TRBD2. The CDR3 runs to 20 residues. Germline V CDR1 and CDR2: MGHRA, YSYEKL. V shed 0 bases, J shed 3 bases, and the junction held 18 bases outside the gene matches. CDR3 bases: TGCGCCAGCAGCCAAGATCCGGGGGGGGTGTTGCGGCTGGGGAAAGAGACCCAGTACTTC. Its protein product is CASSQDPGGVLRLGKETQYF.

The chain joins TRBV10-2 to TRBJ1-1; TRBD1 matches 7 bases. V dropped 5 bases and J dropped 0; count of bases not matched to a gene: 9. The CDR3 covers 16 residues. Germline V gene data show CDR1 as WSHSY and CDR2 as SAAADI. CDR3 nucleotides: TGCGCCAGCAGTCTACAGGGGCCGATTCTGAACACTGAAGCTTTCTTT. Translating it yields CASSLQGPILNTEAFF.

The chain couples TRBV23-1 to TRBJ1-5; 8 nucleotides agree with TRBD1. TRBV23-1 is an ORF for which the function is uncertain. There are 17 residues in the CDR3. V gave up 0 bases and J gave up 1 base; unmatched junction bases: 5. This chain's CDR3 is CASSQSVQGASNQPQHF. DNA for the CDR3: TGCGCCAGCAGTCAATCGGTGCAGGGGGCGAGCAATCAGCCCCAGCATTTT.

V gene TRBV27 combines with J gene TRBJ2-1, with 9 bases matching TRBD1. V shed 2 bases, J shed 5 bases, and the junction held 4 bases outside the gene matches. The CDR3 totals 15 residues. Germline CDR1 reads MNHEY; CDR2 reads SMNVEV (reference sequence). The CDR3 region is CASSLIWTGDNEQFF. Written as DNA, the CDR3 is TGTGCCAGCAGTTTAATCTGGACAGGGGACAATGAGCAGTTCTTC.

This sequence joins TRBV9 and TRBJ2-5; 9 bases align to TRBD2. Trimming removed 2 bases from V and 0 bases from J; junction bases left unmatched: 5. This CDR3 has 16 residues. The germline CDR1 and CDR2 sequences are SGDLS and YYNGEE. For the CDR3, the DNA is TGTGCCAGCAGCGTTACTAGCGGGCCGTACCAAGAGACCCAGTACTTC. Its translation: CASSVTSGPYQETQYF.

This chain connects TRBV10-1 to TRBJ1-2; D possibly corresponds to TRBD1 (5 bases). Germline assignment: CDR1 WNHNN and CDR2 SYGVQD (reference sequence). The V end was cut by 3 bases, the J end by 2 bases, with 10 bases between. The CDR3 extends over 14 amino acids. CDR3 coding DNA: TGCGCCAGCAGTGAAGGCGGACAAAACTATGGCTACACCTTC. Protein product: CASSEGGQNYGYTF.

Written as DNA, the CDR3 is TGTGCCAGCAGTTCCCTCTCCACCTATGGCTACACCTTC. This codes for CASSSLSTYGYTF. The chain uses TRBV27 and TRBJ1-2; D gene ambiguous. The germline V gene has CDR1 MNHEY and CDR2 SMNVEV (reference sequence). The CDR3 spans 13 residues. Trimming took off 4 bases at V and 4 bases at J, with 10 bases between the two ends.

This rearrangement joins TRBV19 to TRBJ2-7; 8 nucleotides align to TRBD2. The CDR3 has 14 residues. The germline gives CDR1 LNHDA, CDR2 SQIVND (reference sequence). V lost 7 bases and J lost 2; bases outside the gene matches: 7. DNA for the CDR3: TGTGCCAGTATGGATAGCGGGAACCCCTACGAGCAGTACTTC. It encodes CASMDSGNPYEQYF.

The chain combines TRBV4-2 with TRBJ2-5, with a tentative D call TRBD2 (5 bases). Trimming removed 1 base at V and 5 bases at J, with 11 bases between. The germline CDR1 and CDR2 sequences are LGHNA and YNFKEQ. This CDR3 spans 14 amino acids. The CDR3 nucleotides are TGTGCCAGCAGCCAAGTTAACAGAGGGGAGACCCAGTACTTC. This gives the protein CASSQVNRGETQYF.

Worth noting for this clone: Different DNA sequences within this sample yield the same CDR3. The chain uses TRBV9 and TRBJ2-7; 7 bases line up with TRBD1. V trimming: 2 bases; J trimming: 0 bases; junction bases outside the gene matches: 2. Germline V gene lookup returns CDR1 SGDLS and CDR2 YYNGEE. The CDR3 is made up of 14 amino acids. Here the CDR3 reads CASSVGTDSYEQYF. CDR3 in DNA: TGTGCCAGCAGCGTCGGGACAGACTCCTACGAGCAGTACTTC.

V gene TRBV9 combines with J gene TRBJ2-5, with D unclear. The length of the CDR3 is 15 residues. Looked up from germline, CDR1 is SGDLS and CDR2 is YYNGEE. V shed 0 bases and J shed 4 bases, with 13 bases lying between them. The CDR3: CASSVAQYTSETQYF. DNA of the CDR3: TGTGCCAGCAGCGTAGCTCAGTATACCTCAGAGACCCAGTACTTC. Full variable domain (rest looked up from reference TRBV9 and TRBJ2-5): DSGVTQTPKHLITATGQRVTLRCSPRSGDLSVYWYQQSLDQGLQFLIQYYNGEERAKGNILERFSAQQFPDLHSELNLSSLELGDSALYFCASSVAQYTSETQYFGPGTRLLVL.

As concerns this clone: This same CDR3 is encoded by further DNA sequences in the sample. This chain uses TRBV10-3 with TRBJ2-7; D is unresolved. CDR1 is ENHRY and CDR2 is SYGVKD in the germline V gene. There are 12 residues in the CDR3. Trimming pared 4 bases from V and 2 bases from J, leaving 6 bases between. The CDR3 bases are TGTGCCATCAGTGGTACAGCCTACGAGCAGTACTTC. The encoded protein is CAISGTAYEQYF.

This clone has a single count. Other DNA sequences within the sample encode an identical CDR3. V is TRBV5-4 and J is TRBJ2-5; 7 nucleotides align to TRBD1. Trimming cost V 2 bases and J 4 bases; bases outside gene matches: 5. The CDR3 is 14 amino acids. In germline, CDR1 is SGHNT, CDR2 YYREEE (reference sequence). This chain's CDR3 is CASSLAGGRETQYF. The CDR3 nucleotides read TGTGCCAGCAGCTTAGCAGGGGGAAGAGAGACCCAGTACTTC.

V gene TRBV5-6 combines with J gene TRBJ2-1, with D maybe TRBD2 (5 bases). Germline CDR1 SGHDT, CDR2 YYEEEE. The length of the CDR3 is 16 residues. V gave up 4 bases and J gave up 4 bases, with 18 bases separating them. CDR3 region: CASSPRGVALYNEQFF. CDR3 in DNA: TGTGCCAGCAGCCCTCGGGGAGTAGCGCTTTACAATGAGCAGTTCTTC.